A single sample gave rise to the 10 T cell receptor beta chains below, sequenced in a study of blood T cells in healthy people across ages. A second PCR of about 7 to 11 cycles used a sample-barcoded 5' primer and a J-beta primer mix. TCRdb independently ran MiXCR on the 5' RACE reads; one entry per CDR3 protein. Found here are approximately 780,000 distinct CDR3 sequences, 20% to 30% of them singletons; the top ten hold approximately 2.9%. The data also belong to a second study, concerning T cells of mothers and their children.

Sequenced: blood. Every receptor here comes from a boy younger than 18 in good health.

This clonotype was recorded at least ten times. This chain links TRBV12-3 or TRBV12-4 with TRBJ2-5; TRBD2 matches 11 bases. The J call may be incorrect, as the DNA end agrees better with TRBJ2-1. CDR3 length: 15 residues. The CDR3 DNA sequence: TGTGCCAGCAGTTTGGTAGCGGGGGGGCCCAATGAGCAGTTCTTC. It translates to CASSLVAGGPNEQFF.

The sample holds a few counts of this clonotype. This chain links TRBV5-1 with TRBJ1-4; D uncertain. The CDR3 is made up of 16 amino acids. Trimming removed 0 bases at V and 0 bases at J, with 9 bases between. Germline CDR1 SGHRS, CDR2 YFSETQ. CDR3 sequence (DNA): TGCGCCAGCAGCTTGGTGTCAGGTGCAACTAATGAAAAACTGTTTTTT. This encodes CASSLVSGATNEKLFF.

This chain links TRBV7-8 with TRBJ1-2, with 8 bases fitting TRBD1. The CDR3 has 15 residues. The trim removed 1 base at V and 4 bases at J, leaving 5 bases unmatched. Germline V gene lookup returns CDR1 SGHVS and CDR2 FQNEAQ. CDR3 sequence reads: CASSLGQGRTYGYTF. CDR3 in DNA: TGTGCCAGCAGCTTAGGACAGGGGCGTACCTATGGCTACACCTTC.

A single count supports this clonotype. J is TRBJ2-5 and V is TRBV9; D possibly corresponds to TRBD2 (6 bases). CDR3 length: 16 amino acids. V was cut by 4 bases and J by 5 bases, with 21 bases left in between. Per the germline V gene, CDR1 is SGDLS and CDR2 is YYNGEE. In DNA form, the CDR3 reads TGTGCCAGCAGCTTTACGGTGGCGGGGCCTACGGAGACCCAGTACTTC. Encoded protein: CASSFTVAGPTETQYF.

The rearrangement joins TRBV3-1 to TRBJ1-1; D gene uncertain. V dropped 5 bases and J dropped 9 bases, with 16 bases sitting between them. This CDR3 has 13 residues. Germline V gene data show CDR1 as LGHDT and CDR2 as YNNKEL (reference sequence). The CDR3 sequence: CASSYRTLKKAFF. For the CDR3, the DNA is TGTGCCAGCAGCTATCGGACCTTAAAAAAAGCTTTCTTT.

This chain links TRBV20-1 with TRBJ2-3, with D perhaps matching TRBD2 (6 bases). The V end was cut by 2 bases, the J end by 6 bases, with 9 bases between. The CDR3 sequence is 12 residues long. The germline CDR1 and CDR2 sequences are DFQATT and SNEGSKA (reference sequence). CDR3 in DNA: TGCAGTGCTAGATATCTAGCGGATACGCAGTATTTT. This codes for CSARYLADTQYF.

This clonotype was counted between two and nine times. CDR3 in amino acids: CASRTGTGDNTIYF. In DNA form, the CDR3 reads TGTGCCAGCAGGACCGGGACAGGGGACAACACCATATATTTT. The chain recombines TRBV7-9 with TRBJ1-3; the match to TRBD1 covers 10 bases. The CDR3 covers 14 residues. V lost 6 bases, J lost 7 bases, and 6 bases stayed unmatched. The germline V gene has CDR1 SEHNR and CDR2 FQNEAQ (reference sequence).

In this sample, this clonotype turned up a few times. The chain links TRBV2 to TRBJ2-2; D gene ambiguous. In germline, CDR1 is SNHLY, CDR2 FYNNEI. This CDR3 has 14 amino acids. V lost 5 bases, J lost 2 bases, and 9 bases lay in between. CDR3 residues: CASSPSDNTGELFF. The CDR3 coding sequence is TGTGCCAGCAGTCCTTCGGACAACACCGGGGAGCTGTTTTTT. Looking up the rest from reference TRBV2 and TRBJ2-2 gives the full variable domain: EPEVTQTPSHQVTQMGQEVILRCVPISNHLYFYWYRQILGQKVEFLVSFYNNEISEKSEIFDDQFSVERPDGSNFTLKIRSTKLEDSAMYFCASSPSDNTGELFFGEGSRLTVL.

This chain joins TRBV20-1 and TRBJ2-1; 7 bases fit TRBD2. CDR1 is DFQATT, CDR2 SNEGSKA, per germline (reference sequence). After removal of 7 bases from V and 7 bases from J, the junction contained 10 bases not matched to a gene. The length of the CDR3 is 13 residues. Written as DNA, the CDR3 is TGCAGTGGAGGTCGGGGGGTCGGGAATGAGCAGTTCTTC. This encodes CSGGRGVGNEQFF.

This clonotype was seen more than once but under ten times. The chain is built from TRBV6-1 and TRBJ1-4, with D perhaps TRBD1 (5 bases). In germline, CDR1 is MNHNS, CDR2 SASEGT. The CDR3 is made up of 16 amino acids. V was clipped by 5 bases and J by 7 bases, with 20 bases between them. The CDR3: CASSTTGQGQGEKLFF. The CDR3 region has the DNA TGTGCCAGCAGTACGACTGGTCAAGGACAAGGTGAAAAACTGTTTTTT.